This T cell receptor (beta chain) emerged from a study of T-cell reconstitution after alpha-beta-depleted transplantation in children. Germline V gene sequence: CDR1 DFQATT, CDR2 SNEGSKA (reference sequence). This CDR3 has 18 residues. V lost 1 base and J lost 0, with 19 bases in between. This clonotype was seen more than once but under ten times. Its antigen is unknown. Broader study findings: One year post-transplant, T-cell counts and diversity were largely derived from T cells produced anew. The origin of high day-60 TCRbeta diversity in some patients lay in surviving recipient T cells and thymic progenitors. The origin of alpha-beta T cells about two months after transplant was reportedly several hundred expanded graft clones.

Unique molecular identifiers featured in how the TCRbeta library was prepared. TCRdb reprocessed the PCR reads with MiXCR, giving one entry per CDR3 protein. In the table there are roughly 790,000 distinct CDR3 sequences, around 17% of which are singletons. The chain links TRBV20-1 to TRBJ2-1; D might be TRBD2 (6 bases). Sequencing used PBMCs, mostly from graft donor cells, obtained 360 days after TCRalphabeta/CD19-depleted stem cell transplant. The TCR was taken from a male patient aged 10-17 years who had a stem cell transplant for acute lymphoblastic leukemia, so the T cells may come from the graft donor. CDR3 residues: CSARVFPGGGGSYNEQFF. The CDR3 coding sequence is TGCAGTGCTAGAGTTTTCCCCGGGGGAGGCGGCTCCTACAATGAGCAGTTCTTC.